Presented here are 11 T cell receptor beta chains from one specimen sequenced in a study of T cell responses to AZD1222 COVID-19 vaccine. The protocol was immunoSEQ multiplex PCR, while the TCRdb copy is restricted to in-frame clones and leaves out a portion. The data show about 90,000 clones, with under 95% seen just once and around 5.5% held by the top ten. The input for sequencing was peripheral blood, taken on day 0 of MenACWY control vaccination. The receptor set was obtained from an adult in good health.

This clone was recorded only once. The V and J genes are TRBV5-1 and TRBJ2-2; 11 bases align to TRBD1. V lost 2 bases, J lost 5 bases, and 2 bases stayed unmatched. Germline V gene sequence: CDR1 SGHRS, CDR2 YFSETQ. The CDR3 is 15 residues long. The CDR3 nucleotides read TGCGCCAGCAGCTTCGGGACAGGGGGAACCGGGGAGCTGTTTTTT. Protein sequence: CASSFGTGGTGELFF.

This chain connects TRBV7-6 to TRBJ2-1, with TRBD2 matching over 14 bases. V lost 1 base to trimming and J lost 5 bases; unmatched junction nucleotides: 1. CDR3 length equals 16 residues. The germline V gene encodes CDR1 SGHVS and CDR2 FNYEAQ. This CDR3 reads CASSLGTSGRNNEQFF. The CDR3 DNA sequence: TGTGCCAGCAGCTTAGGGACTAGCGGGAGGAACAATGAGCAGTTCTTC.

The V call is TRBV5-6, the J call TRBJ1-1; 9 bases are a match to TRBD1. Trimming cost V 0 bases and J 5 bases; bases outside gene matches: 2. Germline V gives CDR1 SGHDT, CDR2 YYEEEE. The CDR3 loop spans 14 amino acids. The CDR3 bases are TGTGCCAGCAGCTTGGACAGGGGGCGAACTGAAGCTTTCTTT. Encoded protein: CASSLDRGRTEAFF.

The gene calls are TRBV6-2 or TRBV6-3 and TRBJ2-5; perhaps TRBD2 as D (6 bases). The CDR3 contains 16 residues. Deletions cut 5 bases from V and 2 bases from J, with 18 bases between. In germline, CDR1 is MNHEY, CDR2 SVGEGT. CDR3 DNA sequence: TGTGCCAGCAGTACGGGCAGAAGGCGGGAACAAGAGACCCAGTACTTC. It encodes CASSTGRRREQETQYF.

This sequence joins TRBV12-3 or TRBV12-4 and TRBJ1-2, with unresolved D. The CDR3 loop spans 11 amino acids. The germline V and J ends were trimmed by 8 bases and 7 bases, with 11 bases remaining between them. The CDR3 here is CASATESGYTF. The CDR3 DNA reads as TGTGCCAGCGCCACAGAGTCTGGCTACACCTTC.

The V call is TRBV18, the J call TRBJ2-1; perhaps TRBD2 as D (5 bases). The V and J ends lost 3 bases and 7 bases respectively, with 16 bases between them. CDR1 is KGHSH and CDR2 is LQKENI in the germline V gene. This CDR3 is built from 15 residues. CDR3 nucleotide sequence: TGTGCCAGCTCACCGCCGGCGTTGCCGGGGAATGAGCAGTTCTTC. The encoded protein is CASSPPALPGNEQFF.

The chain couples TRBV5-5 to TRBJ2-1; 9 nucleotides match TRBD2. CDR3 size: 16 residues. Trimming cost V 4 bases and J 7 bases; bases outside gene matches: 12. CDR1 and CDR2 from the germline V gene are SGHKS and YYEKEE (reference sequence). CDR3 residues: CASSPHSGRFGNEQFF. The CDR3 DNA is TGTGCCAGCAGCCCCCACAGCGGGAGGTTTGGGAATGAGCAGTTCTTC.

This clone has a single count. The chain couples TRBV5-8 to TRBJ2-1; 9 nucleotides match TRBD2. The CDR3 is 15 amino acids. The germline gives CDR1 SGHTS, CDR2 YDEGEE. J was trimmed by 4 bases and V by 6 bases; bases with no gene match: 8. This CDR3 is CASILRGGQYNEQFF. CDR3 bases: TGTGCCAGCATCCTGCGGGGGGGCCAATACAATGAGCAGTTCTTC.

This clone has only one observation. The chain has TRBV15 and TRBJ2-3; D gene unclear. V was clipped by 1 base and J by 2 bases, with 10 bases between them. Germline CDR1 and CDR2: LNHNV and YYDKDF (reference sequence). This CDR3 is 15 amino acids long. The CDR3 sequence: CATSRGHQNTDTQYF. The CDR3 DNA reads TGTGCCACCAGCAGAGGGCATCAAAACACAGATACGCAGTATTTT.

The chain has TRBV12-3 or TRBV12-4 and TRBJ1-6; the D is unclear. The CDR3 loop spans 13 amino acids. Trimming cost V 6 bases and J 9 bases, with 12 bases left between them. The CDR3 reads CASRGYMGSPLHF. For the CDR3, the DNA is TGTGCCAGCAGAGGATATATGGGTTCACCCCTCCACTTT.

CDR3 nucleotides: TGTGCCAGCTCACCGAGGCCAGGGGACCCGGGCGGCTACACCTTC. Protein sequence: CASSPRPGDPGGYTF. The chain uses TRBV18 and TRBJ1-2; TRBD1 might be the D (6 bases). The V end was cut by 3 bases, the J end by 8 bases, with 19 bases between. The CDR3 consists of 15 residues. Germline V CDR1 and CDR2: KGHSH, LQKENI.